The 19 T cell receptor beta chains listed next were all sequenced from one sample in a study of blood T cell repertoires in COVID-19. The data were produced by immunoSEQ multiplex PCR, yet TCRdb's version contains in-frame clones alone and is incomplete. In the table there are about 160,000 clones, around nine tenths of which are singletons. The specimen sequenced was peripheral blood. The origin of the receptors is a woman aged 65 to 85 with COVID-19, enrolled during active disease.

The chain links TRBV6-5 to TRBJ1-2; tentative D call: TRBD1 (6 bases). The CDR3 is 14 amino acids. From germline, CDR1 is MNHEY and CDR2 SVGAGI. Deletions cut 4 bases from V and 8 bases from J, with 17 bases between. The chain's CDR3 is CASSSYRETGGYTF. In DNA, the CDR3 is TGTGCCAGCAGTTCATACAGGGAAACTGGCGGCTACACCTTC.

The chain links TRBV7-6 to TRBJ1-6; D is unclear. Germline V lookup: CDR1 SGHVS, CDR2 FNYEAQ. The germline V and J ends were trimmed by 0 bases and 8 bases, with 14 bases remaining between them. CDR3 length: 16 residues. The CDR3 loop reads CASSLASGGGDSPLHF. The CDR3, as DNA: TGTGCCAGCAGCTTAGCAAGCGGTGGAGGCGATTCACCCCTCCACTTT.

V and J are TRBV28 and TRBJ1-2; 10 bases fit TRBD1. Germline values: CDR1 MDHEN, CDR2 SYDVKM. V lost 6 bases and J lost 4; bases outside the gene matches: 11. This CDR3 has 16 residues. Written as DNA, the CDR3 is TGTGCCAGCAGACGGGACCGGACAGGGGGTCGCTATGGCTACACCTTC. It translates to CASRRDRTGGRYGYTF.

The chain uses TRBV5-1 and TRBJ2-1, with 8 bases lining up with TRBD2. This CDR3 spans 16 amino acids. V lost 3 bases, J lost 2 bases, and 7 bases stayed unmatched. Germline lookup yields CDR1 SGHRS and CDR2 YFSETQ. DNA of the CDR3: TGCGCCAGCAGCTATGAAGCGGGGGCTGCCTACAATGAGCAGTTCTTC. It encodes CASSYEAGAAYNEQFF.

This rearrangement joins TRBV7-2 to TRBJ1-1; 8 bases match TRBD1. V was pared by 2 bases and J by 0 bases, with 5 bases of the junction left unmatched. The CDR3 has 16 amino acids. Per the germline V gene, CDR1 is SGHTA and CDR2 is FQGNSA. CDR3 sequence (DNA): TGTGCCAGCAGCTTAAACGGCAGGGGGCTGAACACTGAAGCTTTCTTT. This encodes CASSLNGRGLNTEAFF.

The chain links TRBV28 to TRBJ1-5; D may be TRBD1 (5 bases). The CDR3 spans 14 residues. Trimming stripped 10 bases from V and 0 bases from J, with 13 bases between. CDR1 is MDHEN and CDR2 is SYDVKM in the germline V gene. The CDR3, as DNA: TGTGCCATCCGGGGGGATACTAGCAATCAGCCCCAGCATTTT. Protein sequence: CAIRGDTSNQPQHF.

This chain joins TRBV7-2 and TRBJ2-2; weak D call: TRBD2 (6 bases). The CDR3 contains 13 residues. Germline CDR1 reads SGHTA; CDR2 reads FQGNSA. V was pared by 3 bases and J by 7 bases, with 9 bases between. CDR3 coding DNA: TGTGCCAGCAGCTTCACTAGCCGCGGGGAGCTGTTTTTT. Translated, it gives CASSFTSRGELFF. The full variable domain, rest sourced from reference TRBV7-2 and TRBJ2-2, is GAGVSQSPSNKVTEKGKDVELRCDPISGHTALYWYRQSLGQGLEFLIYFQGNSAPDKSGLPSDRFSAERTGGSVSTLTIQRTQQEDSAVYLCASSFTSRGELFFGEGSRLTVL.

V usage is TRBV12-3 or TRBV12-4 and J usage is TRBJ1-1; maybe TRBD1 (6 bases). CDR3 length equals 13 residues. V dropped 7 bases and J dropped 1 base, with 10 bases sitting between them. DNA for the CDR3: TGTGCCAGCATTCCGACAGGGAACACTGAAGCTTTCTTT. Protein sequence: CASIPTGNTEAFF.

The chain employs TRBV2 and TRBJ1-6, with 9 positions matching TRBD1. V lost 6 bases to trimming and J lost 4 bases; unmatched junction nucleotides: 7. The CDR3 covers 16 residues. Germline V lookup: CDR1 SNHLY, CDR2 FYNNEI. The CDR3 loop reads CASRDRGGGYNSPLHF. The CDR3 nucleotides read TGTGCCAGCAGGGACAGGGGAGGTGGATATAATTCACCCCTCCACTTT.

This chain connects TRBV28 to TRBJ2-7; 10 nucleotides agree with TRBD2. The CDR3 runs to 14 residues. The junction had 8 bases not matched to a gene; V was cut back by 10 bases and J by 2 bases. Germline-derived CDR1 and CDR2 are MDHEN and SYDVKM. CDR3 DNA: TGTGCCACTTCACGGACTAGCGGTGCCTACGAGCAGTACTTC. It specifies CATSRTSGAYEQYF.

The rearrangement links TRBV6-5 to TRBJ1-1; D remains ambiguous. The ends were cut back, 4 bases at V and 2 bases at J, with 11 bases in the middle. Germline values: CDR1 MNHEY, CDR2 SVGAGI. This CDR3 contains 14 residues. CDR3 amino acids: CASSSSSPNTEAFF. The DNA of the CDR3 is TGTGCCAGCAGTTCCTCTTCCCCAAACACTGAAGCTTTCTTT.

V gene TRBV28 combines with J gene TRBJ1-3; D is uncertain. With 2 bases removed from V and 0 bases from J, the gap between germline ends came to 11 bases. Germline loops: CDR1 MDHEN, CDR2 SYDVKM. This CDR3 is 16 amino acids long. The CDR3 DNA follows: TGTGCCAGCAGTTTAGTGGGAGCTATCTCTGGAAACACCATATATTTT. Encoded protein: CASSLVGAISGNTIYF.

The gene calls are TRBV6-1 and TRBJ2-1; TRBD1 matches 9 bases. CDR1 MNHNS and CDR2 SASEGT come from the germline V gene. This CDR3 contains 16 residues. After removal of 0 bases from V and 4 bases from J, the junction contained 4 bases not matched to a gene. This chain's CDR3 is CASSEAGTGWYNEQFF. The CDR3 DNA follows: TGTGCCAGCAGTGAAGCGGGGACAGGGTGGTACAATGAGCAGTTCTTC.

V gene TRBV5-1 combines with J gene TRBJ1-5; the D is unclear. Germline CDR1 and CDR2: SGHRS and YFSETQ. This CDR3 spans 15 amino acids. V lost 6 bases and J lost 4, with 17 bases in between. The CDR3 loop is CASKIGSQENQPQHF. Here the CDR3 DNA reads TGCGCCAGCAAAATCGGGTCTCAAGAGAATCAGCCCCAGCATTTT.

V and J are TRBV2 and TRBJ2-5; TRBD1 agrees at 9 bases. Germline-derived CDR1 and CDR2 are SNHLY and FYNNEI. CDR3 length: 15 residues. The trim removed 4 bases at V and 5 bases at J, leaving 8 bases unmatched. CDR3 bases: TGTGCCAGCAGTGCGGACAGGGGCTTTAGGGAGACCCAGTACTTC. Its protein is CASSADRGFRETQYF.

The rearrangement uses TRBV9 and TRBJ2-3; 9 positions agree with TRBD2. Germline V gene data show CDR1 as SGDLS and CDR2 as YYNGEE. Losses at the gene ends were 0 bases for V and 8 bases for J; bases not matched to a gene: 13. The CDR3 contains 17 residues. In nucleotides, the CDR3 is TGTGCCAGCAGCGTAGAGGCTAGCGGGGTTAGCCAGGGTACGCAGTATTTT. Residues: CASSVEASGVSQGTQYF.

The chain links TRBV3-1 (or the pseudogene TRBV3-2) to TRBJ1-2; 9 nucleotides agree with TRBD1. There are 15 residues in the CDR3. Looked up from germline, CDR1 is LGHDT and CDR2 is YNNKEL (reference sequence). With V trimmed by 4 bases and J by 7 bases, 10 bases remained unmatched. In DNA form, the CDR3 reads TGTGCCAGCAGCCTTAATGAACAGGGGGCGCGTGGCTACACCTTC. Amino acids: CASSLNEQGARGYTF.

This clone was seen only once. The genes are TRBV6-5 and TRBJ2-7, with 7 bases matching TRBD1. The CDR3 is 16 residues long. V was pared by 0 bases and J by 6 bases, with 11 bases of the junction left unmatched. Per the germline V gene, CDR1 is MNHEY and CDR2 is SVGAGI. CDR3 amino acids: CASSYSRNTGAGEQYF. The CDR3 DNA is TGTGCCAGCAGTTACTCACGGAACACAGGGGCGGGCGAGCAGTACTTC.

The genes are TRBV18 and TRBJ1-1; D uncertain. Trimming stripped 3 bases from V and 1 base from J, with 6 bases between. The CDR3 is made up of 13 amino acids. Germline V gives CDR1 KGHSH, CDR2 LQKENI. The CDR3 protein is CASSPTANTEAFF. The CDR3 DNA reads as TGTGCCAGCTCACCCACTGCGAACACTGAAGCTTTCTTT.